This T cell receptor beta chain was found in a study of CD8 T cells in Susac syndrome. From blood CD8+ and CD4+ T cells, the TCR beta chain was sequenced. Broader study findings: The TCR sequencing and HLA analysis in the study involved a relatively small number of individuals, as the study acknowledged.

Turning to this clonotype: What it binds is unknown.

A quantity of about 0.45 to 1 ug RNA underwent reverse transcription using random hexamers. The amplification used immunoSEQ multiplex PCR on TCR beta CDR3; it spanned 54 Vbeta and 13 Jbeta. One entry per CDR3 protein results from TCRdb running MiXCR on the immunoSEQ multiplex PCR reads. There are approximately 170,000 distinct CDR3 sequences in the sample; roughly 94% occur only once, and about 0.1% lies in the top ten. This sequence originates from a human donor with multiple sclerosis. The specimen sequenced was CD4+ T cells from PBMCs.

The CDR3 DNA reads TGTGCCAGCAGGGAGGGACTAGCGGGACCTGAGAGACCCTACAATGAGCAGTTCTTC. Protein sequence: CASREGLAGPERPYNEQFF. V gene TRBV6-2 or TRBV6-3 combines with J gene TRBJ2-1, with 13 bases aligning to TRBD2. CDR1 is MNHEY and CDR2 is SVGEGT in the germline V gene. J was trimmed by 2 bases and V by 6 bases; bases with no gene match: 13. CDR3 length equals 19 residues.